What follows are 25 T cell receptor beta chains derived from one specimen sequenced in a study of blood T cell repertoires in COVID-19. This table comes from immunoSEQ multiplex PCR, and its TCRdb copy is limited to in-frame clones, with some not included. The table shows tens of thousands of clones, with 83% occurring only once. The sample taken for sequencing was peripheral blood. The receptors derive from a man aged 50 to 60 with active COVID-19.

The chain recombines TRBV28 with TRBJ1-2; no clear D gene. Trimming shortened V by 7 bases and J by 5 bases, and 8 bases separated the two germline ends. The CDR3 extends over 11 amino acids. Per germline, CDR1 MDHEN and CDR2 SYDVKM. The DNA of the CDR3 is TGTGCCAGCACGGGAGAATATGGCTACACCTTC. The encoded protein is CASTGEYGYTF.

V is TRBV7-3 and J is TRBJ2-1; 7 positions agree with TRBD2. V shed 2 bases and J 0 bases; nucleotides not matched to a gene: 10. This CDR3 spans 18 amino acids. Germline V gives CDR1 SGHTA, CDR2 FQGTGA. The CDR3: CASSLLPPLASSYNEQFF. The CDR3 region has the DNA TGTGCCAGCAGCTTACTACCGCCACTAGCGAGCTCCTACAATGAGCAGTTCTTC. Supplemented by reference TRBV7-3 and TRBJ2-1, the full variable domain reads GAGVSQTPSNKVTEKGKYVELRCDPISGHTALYWYRQSLGQGPEFLIYFQGTGAADDSGLPNDRFFAVRPEGSVSTLKIQRTERGDSAVYLCASSLLPPLASSYNEQFFGPGTRLTVL.

The chain has TRBV5-1 and TRBJ2-2; TRBD2 aligns across 12 bases. V was clipped by 6 bases and J by 4 bases; unmatched bases: 4. The germline CDR1 and CDR2 sequences are SGHRS and YFSETQ. The CDR3 extends over 15 amino acids. CDR3 residues: CASKGLAGFTGELFF. In DNA, the CDR3 is TGCGCCAGCAAAGGACTAGCGGGGTTCACCGGGGAGCTGTTTTTT.

The chain recombines TRBV27 with TRBJ2-7, with D possibly TRBD2 on 6 matching bases. Germline V lookup: CDR1 MNHEY, CDR2 SMNVEV (reference sequence). This CDR3 region has 14 residues. Trimming shortened V by 8 bases and J by 3 bases, and 17 bases separated the two germline ends. The CDR3 is CASSVAGSLYEQYF. The CDR3 DNA is TGTGCCAGCTCGGTGGCGGGGTCCCTCTACGAGCAGTACTTC.

In this sample, this clone turned up once. The rearrangement uses TRBV11-2 and TRBJ1-4; 7 nucleotides line up with TRBD1. J lost 2 bases, V lost 4 bases, and 7 bases had no gene match. CDR1 is SGHAT, CDR2 FQNNGV, per germline. The CDR3 is made up of 16 amino acids. The CDR3 DNA follows: TGTGCCAGCAGCTCAGGTGGAGGGGGCACTAATGAAAAACTGTTTTTT. Translation gives CASSSGGGGTNEKLFF.

This chain links TRBV19 with TRBJ1-2; no clear D. Germline loops: CDR1 LNHDA, CDR2 SQIVND (reference sequence). This CDR3 is built from 14 residues. V shed 5 bases and J shed 7 bases, with 17 bases lying between them. The CDR3 DNA follows: TGTGCCAGTAGTCTCCCTGTGGGCGCAGGTGGCTACACCTTC. It is translated as CASSLPVGAGGYTF.

This clone was seen only once. This chain joins TRBV7-6 and TRBJ1-6, with 11 bases lining up with TRBD1. V was pared by 4 bases and J by 7 bases, with 6 bases of the junction left unmatched. CDR1 is SGHVS and CDR2 is FNYEAQ in the germline V gene. The CDR3 contains 16 residues. The CDR3 DNA reads as TGTGCCAGCAGCTGGGGACAGGGGGTGCGGAATTCACCCCTCCACTTT. Translation: CASSWGQGVRNSPLHF.

This chain joins TRBV24-1 and TRBJ2-3; TRBD2 aligns across 7 bases. Germline-derived CDR1 and CDR2 are KGHDR and SFDVKD. The junction had 8 bases not matched to a gene; V was cut back by 5 bases and J by 1 base. This CDR3 region has 16 residues. The chain's CDR3 is CATSVGGGGRTDTQYF. CDR3 sequence (DNA): TGTGCCACCAGTGTGGGTGGCGGGGGTCGCACAGATACGCAGTATTTT.

This chain links TRBV6-5 with TRBJ2-7; 7 nucleotides line up with TRBD1. Germline lookup yields CDR1 MNHEY and CDR2 SVGAGI. This CDR3 has 14 residues. Losses at the gene ends were 10 bases for V and 3 bases for J; bases not matched to a gene: 12. CDR3 sequence: CATVPSGQNYEQYF. The CDR3, as DNA: TGTGCCACGGTCCCCTCGGGACAGAACTACGAGCAGTACTTC.

The rearrangement joins TRBV27 to TRBJ1-6, with TRBD1 identical over 7 bases. The CDR3 runs 16 residues. Germline V gives CDR1 MNHEY, CDR2 SMNVEV (reference sequence). The trim removed 6 bases at V and 3 bases at J, leaving 8 bases unmatched. The CDR3 DNA follows: TGTGCCAGCAGCCCTAGGGGGCTTATCTATAATTCACCCCTCCACTTT. Its translation: CASSPRGLIYNSPLHF.

The chain couples TRBV2 to TRBJ1-6; TRBD1 might be the D (5 bases). V lost 5 bases, J lost 0 bases, and 11 bases lay in between. The germline CDR1 and CDR2 sequences are SNHLY and FYNNEI. The CDR3 extends over 16 amino acids. The CDR3: CASSSRQSSYNSPLHF. CDR3 nucleotide sequence: TGTGCCAGCAGTAGCAGACAGAGCTCCTATAATTCACCCCTCCACTTT.

This chain joins TRBV15 and TRBJ1-2; a weak D match, TRBD1 (6 bases). V shed 2 bases and J shed 2 bases, with 9 bases lying between them. CDR1 is LNHNV, CDR2 YYDKDF, per germline (reference sequence). The CDR3 runs to 14 residues. The chain's CDR3 is CATSRPGTNYGYTF. CDR3 nucleotides: TGTGCCACCAGCAGACCCGGGACAAACTATGGCTACACCTTC.

The chain has TRBV5-1 and TRBJ1-3; D is undetermined. The germline V gene encodes CDR1 SGHRS and CDR2 YFSETQ. V was cut by 5 bases and J by 2 bases, with 14 bases left in between. The CDR3 is 15 amino acids. The CDR3 loop is CASRYRQDPGNTIYF. CDR3 coding DNA: TGCGCCAGCAGATATAGACAAGACCCTGGAAACACCATATATTTT.

This clone was detected a few times. The CDR3 nucleotides are TGTGCCAGCAGCTTTAGCGGGAGGGGGGCCGGGGAGCTGTTTTTT. It yields the protein CASSFSGRGAGELFF. This chain joins TRBV7-2 and TRBJ2-2; 11 bases match TRBD2. V dropped 3 bases and J dropped 6; count of bases not matched to a gene: 3. The CDR3 has 15 residues. Germline values: CDR1 SGHTA, CDR2 FQGNSA.

The chain joins TRBV6-5 to TRBJ2-7, with TRBD1 matching 12 bases. The CDR3 spans 16 residues. Losses at the gene ends were 3 bases for V and 3 bases for J; bases not matched to a gene: 6. In germline, CDR1 is MNHEY, CDR2 SVGAGI. The CDR3: CASSYAGQGAIYEQYF. The CDR3 DNA reads as TGTGCCAGCAGTTATGCGGGACAGGGGGCGATCTACGAGCAGTACTTC.

This chain links TRBV7-6 with TRBJ2-1; 9 bases match TRBD2. This CDR3 is 15 amino acids long. The germline gives CDR1 SGHVS, CDR2 FNYEAQ. V lost 5 bases, J lost 4 bases, and 6 bases stayed unmatched. The CDR3 DNA reads as TGTGCCAGCAGCCCTACTAGCGGGCCGTACAATGAGCAGTTCTTC. Translating gives CASSPTSGPYNEQFF.

This clone has more than one count but fewer than ten. CDR3 amino acids: CASSYSGSDEQYF. CDR3 sequence (DNA): TGCGCCAGCAGTTACAGCGGGAGTGACGAGCAGTACTTC. This chain uses TRBV5-1 with TRBJ2-7, with 8 bases aligning to TRBD2. V gave up 5 bases and J gave up 5 bases; unmatched junction bases: 6. Germline V gene data show CDR1 as SGHRS and CDR2 as YFSETQ. The CDR3 loop spans 13 amino acids.

The chain links TRBV9 to TRBJ2-3, with TRBD1 matching over 7 bases. This CDR3 is built from 16 residues. Losses at the gene ends were 4 bases for V and 0 bases for J; bases not matched to a gene: 8. The germline CDR1 and CDR2 sequences are SGDLS and YYNGEE. The CDR3 DNA is TGTGCCAGCAGCTCTAGGACAGGAACGAGCACAGATACGCAGTATTTT. It is translated as CASSSRTGTSTDTQYF. Full variable domain (rest looked up from reference TRBV9 and TRBJ2-3): DSGVTQTPKHLITATGQRVTLRCSPRSGDLSVYWYQQSLDQGLQFLIQYYNGEERAKGNILERFSAQQFPDLHSELNLSSLELGDSALYFCASSSRTGTSTDTQYFGPGTRLTVL.

This clone was seen once. The chain uses TRBV9 and TRBJ2-1; 10 bases map to TRBD1. V gave up 3 bases and J gave up 4 bases; unmatched junction bases: 7. The CDR3 is made up of 16 amino acids. Germline V CDR1 and CDR2: SGDLS, YYNGEE. The CDR3 sequence is CASSATGTGVYNEQFF. CDR3 nucleotide sequence: TGTGCCAGCAGCGCAACCGGGACAGGGGTTTACAATGAGCAGTTCTTC.

The V call is TRBV6-5, the J call TRBJ2-7; 7 bases agree with TRBD1. V lost 2 bases and J lost 2; bases outside the gene matches: 3. Germline values: CDR1 MNHEY, CDR2 SVGAGI. This CDR3 has 14 amino acids. The CDR3 protein is CASSYGTDTYEQYF. The CDR3 region has the DNA TGTGCCAGCAGTTACGGGACAGACACCTACGAGCAGTACTTC.

V gene TRBV6-5 combines with J gene TRBJ2-3, with 7 bases lining up with TRBD1. This CDR3 is built from 14 residues. Germline V gives CDR1 MNHEY, CDR2 SVGAGI. V lost 5 bases to trimming and J lost 6 bases; unmatched junction nucleotides: 8. The CDR3 here is CASSQRQGRDTQYF. The CDR3 nucleotides are TGTGCCAGCAGTCAGAGACAGGGTCGGGATACGCAGTATTTT.

J is TRBJ2-7 and V is TRBV27; 7 nucleotides agree with TRBD1. Germline CDR1 reads MNHEY; CDR2 reads SMNVEV (reference sequence). The length of the CDR3 is 17 residues. Trimming cost V 10 bases and J 3 bases; bases outside gene matches: 21. This CDR3 reads CATTGTAAGLSLYEQYF. As DNA, the CDR3 is TGTGCCACCACTGGGACAGCGGCCGGTCTAAGCCTCTACGAGCAGTACTTC.

The chain employs TRBV7-9 and TRBJ2-3; D gene uncertain. V lost 6 bases, J lost 0 bases, and 16 bases lay in between. CDR3 size: 16 residues. Germline CDR1 and CDR2: SEHNR and FQNEAQ (reference sequence). The CDR3 protein is CASRATVQRSTDTQYF. The CDR3 DNA reads TGTGCCAGCAGGGCCACCGTCCAGCGCAGCACAGATACGCAGTATTTT. Full variable domain (rest looked up from reference TRBV7-9 and TRBJ2-3): DTGVSQNPRHKITKRGQNVTFRCDPISEHNRLYWYRQTLGQGPEFLTYFQNEAQLEKSRLLSDRFSAERPKGSFSTLEIQRTEQGDSAMYLCASRATVQRSTDTQYFGPGTRLTVL.

This chain links TRBV3-1 (or the pseudogene TRBV3-2) with TRBJ2-5, with D possibly TRBD1 on 6 matching bases. This CDR3 contains 13 residues. Germline V CDR1 and CDR2: LGHDT, YNNKEL (reference sequence). V shed 5 bases and J shed 5 bases, with 12 bases lying between them. The CDR3 nucleotides read TGTGCCAGCAGCGGGGGCCGCCGGGAGACCCAGTACTTC. It yields the protein CASSGGRRETQYF.

For this clone: An end of the junction differs from the germline gene, which may be a read error. The chain is built from TRBV12-3 or TRBV12-4 and TRBJ1-2, with a weak D call TRBD1 (5 bases). There are 13 residues in the CDR3. The CDR3 is CASSPMLQGGFVF. The DNA for the CDR3 is TGTGCCAGCAGTCCGATGTTGCAGGGAGGGTTTGTCTTC.